The 15 T cell receptor beta chains listed next were all sequenced from one sample in a study of T cell responses to AZD1222 COVID-19 vaccine. Clones were sequenced by immunoSEQ multiplex PCR, and TCRdb holds only the in-frame ones, with some missing. Among approximately 120,000 clones listed, roughly nine tenths were seen once. The material was peripheral blood, obtained on day 0 of AZD1222 vaccination. The receptors derive from an adult in good health.

The chain is built from TRBV5-1 and TRBJ2-7, with 7 positions matching TRBD2. CDR3 length: 15 residues. Germline loops: CDR1 SGHRS, CDR2 YFSETQ. Trimming removed 4 bases from V and 2 bases from J; junction bases left unmatched: 9. The DNA for the CDR3 is TGCGCCAGCAGCCCTTTGGCGGGAGCCCCCTACGAGCAGTACTTC. Protein sequence: CASSPLAGAPYEQYF. The full variable domain, its missing parts supplied by reference TRBV5-1 and TRBJ2-7, is KAGVTQTPRYLIKTRGQQVTLSCSPISGHRSVSWYQQTPGQGLQFLFEYFSETQRNKGNFPGRFSGRQFSNSRSEMNVSTLELGDSALYLCASSPLAGAPYEQYFGPGTRLTVT.

J is TRBJ1-4 and V is TRBV28, with D uncertain. V gave up 0 bases and J gave up 0 bases, with 11 bases separating them. Germline CDR1 is MDHEN and CDR2 is SYDVKM. CDR3 length: 17 residues. The CDR3 DNA reads TGTGCCAGCAGTTTATGGGGTGTGGGTGCAACTAATGAAAAACTGTTTTTT. Amino acids: CASSLWGVGATNEKLFF.

The gene calls are TRBV5-1 and TRBJ2-3; 13 nucleotides match TRBD2. The CDR3 spans 16 residues. The germline gives CDR1 SGHRS, CDR2 YFSETQ. Germline trimming cut 4 bases from V and 5 bases from J; bases unmatched to any gene: 7. The DNA for the CDR3 is TGCGCCAGCAGCCCGGGACTAGCGGGGAGCCTAGATACGCAGTATTTT. Translated: CASSPGLAGSLDTQYF. The full variable domain, rest sourced from reference TRBV5-1 and TRBJ2-3, is KAGVTQTPRYLIKTRGQQVTLSCSPISGHRSVSWYQQTPGQGLQFLFEYFSETQRNKGNFPGRFSGRQFSNSRSEMNVSTLELGDSALYLCASSPGLAGSLDTQYFGPGTRLTVL.

The V gene is TRBV27, the J gene TRBJ2-7; perhaps TRBD2 as D (6 bases). Germline CDR1 is MNHEY and CDR2 is SMNVEV (reference sequence). The CDR3 consists of 15 residues. The V end was cut by 0 bases, the J end by 3 bases, with 12 bases between. CDR3: CASSLSPTSNYEQYF. The CDR3 coding sequence is TGTGCCAGCAGTTTATCACCGACTAGTAACTACGAGCAGTACTTC.

This clone showed up just once. The chain uses TRBV28 and TRBJ2-6, with D perhaps matching TRBD2 (5 bases). The germline gives CDR1 MDHEN, CDR2 SYDVKM. V was pared by 5 bases and J by 1 base, with 9 bases between. This CDR3 region has 15 residues. This chain's CDR3 is CASSHRRSGANVLTF. In DNA form, the CDR3 reads TGTGCCAGCAGTCATAGGAGGTCTGGGGCCAACGTCCTGACTTTC.

The CDR3 bases are TGTGCCAGCAGCCAAGTTAACGGGGTACGAGGGACCCAGTACTTC. Translation: CASSQVNGVRGTQYF. V gene TRBV3-1 (or the pseudogene TRBV3-2) combines with J gene TRBJ2-5, with D perhaps matching TRBD2 (5 bases). CDR3 length: 15 amino acids. Trimming took 1 base from V and 7 from J, leaving 16 bases between them. The V gene's germline CDR1 is LGHDT and CDR2 YNNKEL (reference sequence).

The V call is TRBV9, the J call TRBJ2-7; D tentatively reads TRBD1 or TRBD2 (6 bases each). Germline CDR1 SGDLS, CDR2 YYNGEE. V was trimmed by 3 bases and J by 3 bases, leaving 25 bases between them. The CDR3 length is 18 residues. The CDR3 loop is CASSEGGVTGSGFYEQYF. As DNA, the CDR3 is TGTGCCAGCAGCGAGGGGGGCGTGACAGGTTCTGGTTTCTACGAGCAGTACTTC.

The chain is built from TRBV11-3 and TRBJ2-3; the match to TRBD2 covers 15 bases. The CDR3 has 17 residues. From germline, CDR1 is SGHNT and CDR2 YENEEA. V shed 5 bases and J 5 bases; nucleotides not matched to a gene: 8. The CDR3: CASSARTSGRERDTQYF. DNA of the CDR3: TGTGCCAGCAGCGCCCGGACTAGCGGGAGGGAAAGAGATACGCAGTATTTT. Full variable domain (remainder filled in from reference TRBV11-3 and TRBJ2-3): EAGVVQSPRYKIIEKKQPVAFWCNPISGHNTLYWYLQNLGQGPELLIRYENEEAVDDSQLPKDRFSAERLKGVDSTLKIQPAELGDSAVYLCASSARTSGRERDTQYFGPGTRLTVL.

This chain uses TRBV14 with TRBJ2-1; 9 nucleotides match TRBD1. Unmatched junction bases numbered 16, after V lost 2 bases and J lost 8 bases. This CDR3 comprises 18 residues. Germline assignment: CDR1 SGHDN and CDR2 FVKESK. Here the CDR3 reads CASSQNPPGQGYKDEQFF. In DNA form, the CDR3 reads TGTGCCAGCAGCCAAAACCCCCCGGGACAGGGATACAAAGATGAGCAGTTCTTC.

The chain couples TRBV6-5 to TRBJ1-1; D ambiguous. The V end was cut by 0 bases, the J end by 0 bases, with 11 bases between. The CDR3 is 16 residues long. Germline lookup yields CDR1 MNHEY and CDR2 SVGAGI. CDR3 region: CASSYSRNALNTEAFF. CDR3 DNA sequence: TGTGCCAGCAGTTACTCGCGGAACGCGTTGAACACTGAAGCTTTCTTT.

V usage is TRBV2 and J usage is TRBJ1-3; the D is unclear. Germline V CDR1 and CDR2: SNHLY, FYNNEI. Trimming removed 8 bases from V and 0 bases from J, with 20 bases in between. CDR3 length: 17 amino acids. The CDR3: CASLWGVGRDSGNTIYF. The DNA of the CDR3 is TGTGCCAGCCTCTGGGGTGTGGGCCGAGACTCTGGAAACACCATATATTTT.

CDR3 in amino acids: CSAPRRDRGAKTQYF. As DNA, the CDR3 is TGCAGCGCGCCCCGCCGGGACAGGGGGGCGAAGACCCAGTACTTC. The rearrangement joins TRBV29-1 to TRBJ2-5; 11 nucleotides match TRBD1. Trimming at V came to 7 bases and at J to 6 bases, leaving 13 bases not matched to a gene. CDR1 is SQVTM, CDR2 ANQGSEA, per germline. The CDR3 has 15 residues.

This chain connects TRBV19 to TRBJ1-5, with D hard to call. The CDR3 is made up of 16 amino acids. CDR1 is LNHDA and CDR2 is SQIVND in the germline V gene (reference sequence). V lost 1 base to trimming and J lost 1 base, with 11 bases between them. The CDR3 sequence: CASSIVLGTSNQPQHF. CDR3 DNA: TGTGCCAGTAGTATAGTACTCGGAACAAGCAATCAGCCCCAGCATTTT.

V usage is TRBV18 and J usage is TRBJ1-2, with D unclear. V lost 3 bases, J lost 0 bases, and 5 bases lay in between. CDR1 is KGHSH, CDR2 LQKENI, per germline. The CDR3 has 13 amino acids. In nucleotides, the CDR3 is TGTGCCAGCTCACCGACCGCTAACTATGGCTACACCTTC. Amino acid sequence: CASSPTANYGYTF.

The gene calls are TRBV24-1 and TRBJ1-2; 7 positions match TRBD1. CDR1 is KGHDR and CDR2 is SFDVKD in the germline V gene. V gave up 4 bases and J gave up 0 bases; unmatched junction bases: 4. CDR3 size: 15 residues. For the CDR3, the DNA is TGTGCCACCAGTGAGACAGGGTCAGCTAACTATGGCTACACCTTC. This sequence encodes CATSETGSANYGYTF.